This T cell receptor beta chain appears in the sequencing data of a study of technical replicates of blood from several donors. Only in-frame clones appear in the TCRdb table, and some are missing; sequencing was by immunoSEQ multiplex PCR. Of approximately 89,000 clones listed, about 94% are singletons. This CDR3 region has 13 residues. Germline lookup yields CDR1 ENHRY and CDR2 SYGVKD. V was clipped by 6 bases and J by 5 bases; unmatched bases: 4. This receptor was taken from a human donor in good health. The gene calls are TRBV10-3 and TRBJ1-5, with TRBD1 matching over 7 bases. Sequenced sample: T cells isolated from PBMCs. The DNA of the CDR3 is TGTGCCATCAGGGGGACAGCAGATCAGCCCCAGCATTTT. It is translated as CAIRGTADQPQHF.